The 9 T cell receptor beta chains reported below all come from one sample, sequenced in a study of radiation and T cells in renal cell carcinoma. This table comes from immunoSEQ multiplex PCR, and its TCRdb copy is limited to in-frame clones, with some not included. The sample lists 110,000 to 150,000 clones, 83% occurring once. Described time point: baseline pretreatment blood. Regarding treatment: 15 Gy SBRT to primary tumor, nephrectomy 4 weeks later. The source material was blood, sampled from a patient whose treatment included radiotherapy and nephrectomy. These TCRs come from a woman in her forties or fifties with renal cell carcinoma.

The chain couples TRBV6-5 to TRBJ2-2, with a weak D call TRBD2 (5 bases). CDR1 and CDR2 (germline): MNHEY, SVGAGI. The CDR3 consists of 15 residues. Trimming pared 0 bases from V and 8 bases from J, leaving 13 bases between. CDR3 sequence reads: CASSYSSGDAGELFF. CDR3 in DNA: TGTGCCAGCAGTTACTCGAGCGGAGACGCGGGGGAGCTGTTTTTT.

This chain uses TRBV30 with TRBJ1-3, with 7 bases fitting TRBD1. CDR1 is GTSNPN, CDR2 SVGIG, per germline (reference sequence). The V gene end was trimmed by 0 bases and the J gene end by 7 bases; junction bases not matched to a gene: 3. The CDR3 sequence is 13 residues long. CDR3 nucleotide sequence: TGTGCCTGGAGTGTGACAGGGATGAACACCATATATTTT. This sequence encodes CAWSVTGMNTIYF.

The gene calls are TRBV5-1 and TRBJ1-2; D possibly corresponds to TRBD1 (5 bases). The CDR3 is made up of 13 amino acids. V was cut by 4 bases and J by 3 bases, with 10 bases left in between. Germline assignment: CDR1 SGHRS and CDR2 YFSETQ. CDR3 sequence reads: CASSAGGDYGYTF. CDR3 nucleotide sequence: TGCGCCAGCAGCGCTGGGGGGGACTATGGCTACACCTTC. Supplemented by reference TRBV5-1 and TRBJ1-2, the full variable domain reads KAGVTQTPRYLIKTRGQQVTLSCSPISGHRSVSWYQQTPGQGLQFLFEYFSETQRNKGNFPGRFSGRQFSNSRSEMNVSTLELGDSALYLCASSAGGDYGYTFGSGTRLTVV.

This clone was found a few times. The genes are TRBV2 and TRBJ1-2; 8 bases match TRBD1. This CDR3 has 12 residues. Trimming removed 3 bases from V and 6 bases from J; junction bases left unmatched: 0. CDR1 and CDR2 (germline): SNHLY, FYNNEI. CDR3 bases: TGTGCCAGCAGTGAGACAGGGGATGGCTACACCTTC. Translating gives CASSETGDGYTF.

The chain has TRBV10-3 and TRBJ2-6; D is possibly TRBD1 or TRBD2 (5 bases each). The germline gives CDR1 ENHRY, CDR2 SYGVKD. The length of the CDR3 is 15 residues. Deletions cut 0 bases from V and 2 bases from J, with 5 bases between. The CDR3: CAISESGAGANVLTF. For the CDR3, the DNA is TGTGCCATCAGTGAGTCGGGGGCTGGGGCCAACGTCCTGACTTTC.

This clone was seen once. This chain links TRBV6-1 with TRBJ2-7; 8 positions match TRBD1. J lost 2 bases, V lost 2 bases, and 5 bases had no gene match. The CDR3 is 15 residues long. Germline V gene sequence: CDR1 MNHNS, CDR2 SASEGT. CDR3 nucleotides: TGTGCCAGCAGTGAATCGGACAGGGTAACCTACGAGCAGTACTTC. Translation gives CASSESDRVTYEQYF.

The chain is built from TRBV19 and TRBJ1-5; a possible D gene is TRBD1 (5 bases). The CDR3 loop spans 15 amino acids. The germline V gene has CDR1 LNHDA and CDR2 SQIVND (reference sequence). V lost 3 bases and J 7 bases, leaving 16 bases between the germline ends. The chain's CDR3 is CASSILGTRGQPQHF. The CDR3 DNA sequence: TGTGCCAGTAGTATCCTAGGGACCCGAGGGCAGCCCCAGCATTTT. Combining the CDR3 with reference TRBV19 and TRBJ1-5 gives the whole variable domain DGGITQSPKYLFRKEGQNVTLSCEQNLNHDAMYWYRQDPGQGLRLIYYSQIVNDFQKGDIAEGYSVSREKKESFPLTVTSAQKNPTAFYLCASSILGTRGQPQHFGDGTRLSIL.

The chain joins TRBV6-1 to TRBJ2-7, with D uncertain. The germline V gene has CDR1 MNHNS and CDR2 SASEGT. Between the trimmed V and J ends, which lost 3 bases and 2 bases, there was a span of 8 bases. The CDR3 has 13 residues. The CDR3 DNA sequence: TGTGCCAGCAGTGATTACATTACCTACGAGCAGTACTTC. Translating it yields CASSDYITYEQYF.

This clone is a singleton in its sample. The V gene is TRBV7-6, the J gene TRBJ1-5; D unresolved. CDR1 is SGHVS, CDR2 FNYEAQ, per germline. The CDR3 has 16 amino acids. V shed 4 bases and J shed 0 bases, with 13 bases lying between them. The CDR3 protein is CASSSRPWDSNQPQHF. The CDR3 region has the DNA TGTGCCAGCAGCTCCCGGCCGTGGGATAGCAATCAGCCCCAGCATTTT.